This T cell receptor beta chain derives from a study of T-cell memory formation after mild COVID-19. The wider study: The two donors had largely donor-specific TCR clusters. Study-level findings and limits: Whether day 37 second-wave clones are SARS-CoV-2-specific was not confirmed.

With 4 bases removed from V and 0 bases from J, the gap between germline ends came to 16 bases. The length of the CDR3 is 16 residues. CDR1 is SGHRS and CDR2 is YFSETQ in the germline V gene. TCRdb re-derived calls from the 5' RACE reads in MiXCR, one entry per CDR3 protein. The sample includes approximately 210,000 distinct CDR3 sequences, about 16% of them seen just once. To note about this clonotype: Its specificity is not known.

The TCR sequence derives from an adult woman who had mild COVID-19 (a few samples of this study predate the infection). Cell type and time point are not known. The chain is built from TRBV5-1 and TRBJ1-1; no clear D. Material for sequencing was PBMCs or a T cell subset sorted from them (not recorded which). CDR3 region: CASSPRSDPLNTEAFF. CDR3 bases: TGCGCCAGCAGCCCAAGGAGCGACCCCTTGAACACTGAAGCTTTCTTT. The whole variable domain, filled in from reference TRBV5-1 and TRBJ1-1, reads KAGVTQTPRYLIKTRGQQVTLSCSPISGHRSVSWYQQTPGQGLQFLFEYFSETQRNKGNFPGRFSGRQFSNSRSEMNVSTLELGDSALYLCASSPRSDPLNTEAFFGQGTRLTVV.